A selection of T cell receptor beta chains follows, all from one sample in a study of neurological immune-mediated disorders. Each CDR3 protein gets one entry after TCRdb re-called the 5' RACE reads with MiXCR. The sample yields tens of thousands of distinct CDR3 sequences, 5.5% to 6.5% seen once. The sequenced material came from PBMCs. The receptor source for this set is a woman aged 55-75 years with multiple sclerosis. Both conserved end residues are part of each CDR3. D genes are given only for firm matches. A clone size is listed for some rows: how often the clone was seen (once, few, many), or a class if it is expanded.

V gene,clone size,J gene,D gene,CDR3 DNA,CDR3 protein
TRBV21-1,many,TRBJ2-7,NA,TGTGCCAGCAGCACACAGGGTGCCTACTACGAGCAGTACTTC,CASSTQGAYYEQYF
TRBV5-1,few,TRBJ2-3,TRBD2,TGCGCCAGCAGCTTTGGGCCTAGCGGGGCAGATACGCAGTATTTT,CASSFGPSGADTQYF
TRBV10-3,many,TRBJ2-1,NA,TGTGCCATCAGTGATGAAGCATTTGAGCAGTTCTTC,CAISDEAFEQFF
TRBV6-1,many,TRBJ1-4,NA,TGTGCCAGCAGTGAAGCCATGATGGGGAAACTGTTTTTT,CASSEAMMGKLFF
TRBV18,few,TRBJ2-3,NA,TGTGCCAGCTCACGAGAGCAGGGCACAGATACGCAGTATTTT,CASSREQGTDTQYF
TRBV5-1,many,TRBJ1-2,NA,TGCGCCAGCAGCCGGGACACCTCTAACTATGGCTACACCTTC,CASSRDTSNYGYTF
TRBV19,many,TRBJ2-2,NA,TGTGCCAGTAGTACCGACGGGACGGGGGTCATCGGGGAGCTGTTTTTT,CASSTDGTGVIGELFF
TRBV27,medium-sized,TRBJ2-5,NA,TGTGCCAGCAGTCGTGGGAGGACCCAGTACTTC,CASSRGRTQYF
TRBV7-2,many,TRBJ2-2,NA,TGTGCCAGCGGAGACACCGGGGAGCTGTTTTTT,CASGDTGELFF
TRBV15,many,TRBJ2-3,NA,TGTGCCACCAGCAGAGAAAGGACGGGTCCAAGCACAGATACGCAGTATTTT,CATSRERTGPSTDTQYF
TRBV5-1,NA,TRBJ1-1,NA,TGCGCCAGCAGCCTACAGACGCAGACTGAAGCTTTCTTT,CASSLQTQTEAFF
TRBV20-1,many,TRBJ2-3,TRBD2,TGCAGTGCTAGGTCCAGCGGGGAGGCGGGGTCTGATACGCAGTATTTT,CSARSSGEAGSDTQYF